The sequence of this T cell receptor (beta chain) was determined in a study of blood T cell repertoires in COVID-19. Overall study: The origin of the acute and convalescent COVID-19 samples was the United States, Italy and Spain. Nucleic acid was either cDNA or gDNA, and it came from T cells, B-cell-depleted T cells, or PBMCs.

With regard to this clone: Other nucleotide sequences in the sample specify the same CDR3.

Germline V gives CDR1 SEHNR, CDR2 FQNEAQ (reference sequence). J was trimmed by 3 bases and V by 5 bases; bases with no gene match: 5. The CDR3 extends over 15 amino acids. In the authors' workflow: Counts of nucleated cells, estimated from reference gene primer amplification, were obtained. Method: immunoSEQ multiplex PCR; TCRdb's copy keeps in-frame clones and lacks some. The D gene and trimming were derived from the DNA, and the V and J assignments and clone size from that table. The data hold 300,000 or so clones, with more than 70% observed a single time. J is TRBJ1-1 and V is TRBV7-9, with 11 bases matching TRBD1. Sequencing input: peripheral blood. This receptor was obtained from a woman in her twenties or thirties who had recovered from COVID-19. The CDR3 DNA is TGTGCCAGCAGCCCCGGACAGGGGGCGGACACTGAAGCTTTCTTT. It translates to CASSPGQGADTEAFF.